This entry features one T cell receptor (beta chain) sequence. This sample stems from a study of cytomegalovirus exposure and HLA in healthy donors. Germline CDR1 MNHEY, CDR2 SMNVEV (reference sequence). CDR3 length equals 14 residues. The V end was cut by 5 bases, the J end by 0 bases, with 11 bases between. Use of 60 Vbeta and 13 Jbeta primers characterized the PCR. The table came from immunoSEQ multiplex PCR; TCRdb's copy has only in-frame clones and leaves some out. Seen here are some 140,000 clones, under 85% observed once, and the top ten hold approximately 0.97%. This sequence was found in a man between 18 and 29 years old in good health and CMV-seronegative. The gene calls are TRBV27 and TRBJ2-7; possibly TRBD2 for D (6 bases). The sample comprised PBMCs. The CDR3 spells CASSPPGVSYEQYF. The CDR3, as DNA: TGTGCCAGCAGTCCCCCGGGGGTCTCCTACGAGCAGTACTTC.